This TCR beta chain was identified during a study of blood T cell repertoires in COVID-19 (dated by TCRdb to 2020 to 2021). As for the study more broadly: Collaborator samples came from the United States, Italy and Spain and covered acute and convalescent phases of COVID-19. The material from the prospective study consisted of cDNA or gDNA derived from T cells, B-cell-depleted T cells, or PBMCs. The dataset comprised deeply sampled blood TCRbeta repertoires from subjects exposed to, actively infected with, or recovered from COVID-19. The repertoires were made available in a free public database intended to serve as a resource for research on the immune response to SARS-CoV-2. The samples were drawn from the first 160 participants of the ongoing ImmuneRACE study and from 950 to 1,500 subjects provided by 6 global collaborators. Nearly every sample came with metadata listing a de-identified subject ID, COVID-19 status, age in years and sex. Where HLA class I and class II types were available, the types were taken from metadata supplied by the sample provider, not from assay-based typing. Findings and caveats that apply to the study as a whole: How much clinical and demographic metadata was included differed by source and by participant, and the metadata was provided uncurated.

TCRbeta CDR3 regions were amplified from genomic DNA using the immunoSEQ Assay, a bias-controlled multiplex PCR. The original methods were these. The number of nucleated cells in each sample was estimated by amplification of reference gene primers within the assay. To quantify the absolute abundance of each unique TCRbeta CDR3 rearrangement, sequence reads were collapsed and filtered. Productive Simpson clonality was computed per sample as the square root of Simpson's diversity index over productive rearrangements. TCRdb provides this immuneACCESS table in a form limited to in-frame rearrangements. Some clones are lacking; in checked studies, under half of them reflect an unresolved V gene, and why the rest are absent is not known. That table furnishes V, J and clone size, whereas the DNA furnished D and trimming. For this sample there are approximately 250,000 clones; roughly 86% appear just once. The ten largest account for around 1.5% of the sample.

This clone was seen a handful of times. Its antigen target is currently unknown. Per-nucleotide qualities are absent, and no much larger clonotype sits a single base away. Samples from volunteer blood donors who had recovered from COVID-19 were contributed by a second Seattle source. The collaborating institutions used their own protocols to collect whole blood in K2EDTA tubes. For TCRbeta analysis, collaborators shipped samples in one of three forms: frozen whole blood, isolated PBMCs, or DNA extracted from either of those sample types. The CDR1 and CDR2 encoded by the germline V gene (reference sequence) are SGHKS and YYEKEE. The CDR3, cysteine through phenylalanine, is 16 amino acids long. Only CDR3 DNA is held: 48 bases, read in frame from base 1. Relative to germline, V is 1 base shorter and J is 0 bases shorter, with 13 bases between their ends.

The chain is made from TRBV5-5 and TRBJ2-5; TRBD2 is perhaps the D gene, given 6 matching bases. Specimen: peripheral blood. This sequence originates from a woman in her fifties or sixties who had recovered from COVID-19. The nucleotides read TGTGCCAGCAGCTTGATATTTGGGGAGGACCAAGAGACCCAGTACTTC. The translation is CASSLIFGEDQETQYF.